The 27 T cell receptor beta chains below all came from one sample that was sequenced in a study of cytomegalovirus exposure and HLA in healthy donors. The PCR made use of 60 Vbeta and 13 Jbeta primers. Method: immunoSEQ multiplex PCR; TCRdb's copy keeps in-frame clones and lacks some. The profile shows under 200,000 clones, under 80% of them singletons. Sequenced sample: PBMCs. The receptor source for this set is a man between 35 and 55 years old in good health and CMV-seronegative.

V and J are TRBV14 and TRBJ2-6, with D uncertain. V lost 6 bases and J 0 bases, leaving 9 bases between the germline ends. This CDR3 is 15 amino acids long. Germline V gene lookup returns CDR1 SGHDN and CDR2 FVKESK. CDR3 sequence: CASREQISGANVLTF. In DNA form, the CDR3 reads TGTGCCAGCAGAGAACAGATCTCTGGGGCCAACGTCCTGACTTTC.

This rearrangement joins TRBV27 to TRBJ2-7; D is unclear. Looked up from germline, CDR1 is MNHEY and CDR2 is SMNVEV (reference sequence). This CDR3 comprises 13 residues. The V end lost 5 bases, the J end lost 2 bases, and 10 bases lay between the germline ends. The CDR3 is CASSRYSPYEQYF. CDR3 DNA sequence: TGTGCCAGCAGTCGTTACAGTCCCTACGAGCAGTACTTC.

This clone was seen a handful of times. J is TRBJ1-3 and V is TRBV5-1; D gene uncertain. V lost 4 bases and J 4 bases, leaving 6 bases between the germline ends. Germline V gene sequence: CDR1 SGHRS, CDR2 YFSETQ. The CDR3 loop spans 12 amino acids. Written as DNA, the CDR3 is TGCGCCAGCAGCCGAGAAGGAAACACCATATATTTT. Its protein product is CASSREGNTIYF.

This clone was detected a few times. V is TRBV4-2 and J is TRBJ1-1, with a possible D match to TRBD1 (5 bases). The germline V and J ends were trimmed by 4 bases and 3 bases, with 12 bases remaining between them. The germline V gene has CDR1 LGHNA and CDR2 YNFKEQ. The CDR3 totals 14 residues. CDR3 protein: CASSRGEGDTEAFF. In DNA, the CDR3 is TGTGCCAGCAGCCGGGGCGAAGGAGACACTGAAGCTTTCTTT.

The genes are TRBV29-1 and TRBJ1-1; perhaps TRBD1 as D (5 bases). Trimming took off 4 bases at V and 4 bases at J, with 10 bases between the two ends. Germline V CDR1 and CDR2: SQVTM, ANQGSEA. CDR3 length: 12 residues. The CDR3 here is CSVGWGGTEAFF. CDR3 bases: TGCAGCGTTGGATGGGGGGGCACTGAAGCTTTCTTT.

The rearrangement joins TRBV5-8 to TRBJ2-2, with 9 bases identical to TRBD1. In germline, CDR1 is SGHTS, CDR2 YDEGEE. The CDR3 spans 16 residues. Unmatched junction bases numbered 13, after V lost 4 bases and J lost 9 bases. CDR3 in amino acids: CASSPPGTGLTRELFF. In nucleotides, the CDR3 is TGTGCCAGCAGCCCCCCCGGGACAGGGTTAACCAGGGAGCTGTTTTTT.

With regard to this clone: One junction end disagrees with the germline gene, perhaps due to a read error. Distinct nucleotide sequences in the sample also encode this CDR3. The chain has TRBV7-6 and TRBJ2-7; possibly TRBD2 for D (5 bases). This CDR3 has 14 residues. CDR1 and CDR2 from the germline V gene are SGHVS and FNYEAQ. The DNA for the CDR3 is TGCGCCAGCAGCTTAGCGCCGGGCTCCTACGAGCAGTACTTC. It translates to CASSLAPGSYEQYF.

Comments on this clone: Other DNA sequences from this sample encode an identical CDR3 as well. The rearrangement uses TRBV7-2 and TRBJ2-7; 10 nucleotides align to TRBD2. J lost 7 bases, V lost 1 base, and 4 bases had no gene match. Germline loops: CDR1 SGHTA, CDR2 FQGNSA. CDR3 length: 14 residues. CDR3 bases: TGTGCCAGCAGCTTAGTAGCGGGAGGTCGTGAGCAGTACTTC. This sequence encodes CASSLVAGGREQYF.

V and J are TRBV5-1 and TRBJ1-3, with 9 bases aligning to TRBD1. Looked up from germline, CDR1 is SGHRS and CDR2 is YFSETQ. Unmatched junction bases numbered 16, after V lost 0 bases and J lost 0 bases. The CDR3 has 21 residues. The DNA of the CDR3 is TGCGCCAGCAGCTTGGACGGACAGGGGACCCCGAGATCAGGCTCTGGAAACACCATATATTTT. This codes for CASSLDGQGTPRSGSGNTIYF.

This sequence joins TRBV6-6 and TRBJ2-1; D remains unclear. Per germline, CDR1 MNHNY and CDR2 SVGAGI (reference sequence). The V gene lost 0 bases and the J gene lost 9 bases, with 6 bases spanning the gap. The length of the CDR3 is 12 residues. The CDR3 is CASSYSEFEQFF. The CDR3 nucleotides are TGTGCCAGCAGTTACTCGGAGTTTGAGCAGTTCTTC.

V gene TRBV29-1 combines with J gene TRBJ1-1; TRBD1 matches 7 bases. CDR1 and CDR2 (germline): SQVTM, ANQGSEA. J gave up 2 bases and V 6 bases, and 15 bases lay outside the gene matches. The CDR3 contains 16 residues. CDR3 loop: CSVEGSQGNFNTEAFF. The CDR3 DNA is TGCAGCGTGGAGGGGTCACAGGGGAACTTTAACACTGAAGCTTTCTTT.

The chain combines TRBV7-2 with TRBJ1-2; D not resolved. Germline CDR1 and CDR2: SGHTA and FQGNSA. V lost 1 base to trimming and J lost 0 bases, with 6 bases between them. The CDR3 is 14 residues long. CDR3 region: CASSLVVANYGYTF. The DNA for the CDR3 is TGTGCCAGCAGCTTAGTCGTAGCTAACTATGGCTACACCTTC.

The chain couples TRBV6-4 to TRBJ1-5; D might be TRBD1 (5 bases). The CDR3 has 13 residues. Looked up from germline, CDR1 is MRHNA and CDR2 is SNTAGT. V shed 8 bases and J shed 5 bases, with 13 bases lying between them. This CDR3 is CASQARADQPQHF. CDR3 nucleotide sequence: TGTGCCAGCCAGGCCAGGGCCGATCAGCCCCAGCATTTT.

This chain joins TRBV4-2 and TRBJ2-7, with 10 bases matching TRBD1. V gave up 4 bases and J gave up 3 bases; unmatched junction bases: 6. The CDR3 has 15 amino acids. The germline CDR1 and CDR2 sequences are LGHNA and YNFKEQ. The CDR3 loop is CASSPRTGGFYEQYF. CDR3 nucleotide sequence: TGTGCCAGCAGCCCCCGGACAGGGGGGTTCTACGAGCAGTACTTC.

DNA of the CDR3: TGTGCCAGCGCCTCCGGGACTAGCGGGGGGCTCTACGAGCAGTACTTC. It specifies CASASGTSGGLYEQYF. This chain uses TRBV11-2 with TRBJ2-7; 15 bases fit TRBD2. V gave up 8 bases and J gave up 3 bases; unmatched junction bases: 8. The germline V gene encodes CDR1 SGHAT and CDR2 FQNNGV. The CDR3 is 16 residues long.

The chain has TRBV27 and TRBJ2-7, with TRBD2 as a possible D gene (5 bases). This CDR3 is built from 14 residues. V was shortened by 3 bases and J by 6 bases, with 15 bases between the two germline ends. The germline gives CDR1 MNHEY, CDR2 SMNVEV (reference sequence). The CDR3 region is CASSFREGAGEQYF. The DNA for the CDR3 is TGTGCCAGCAGTTTCCGGGAAGGCGCCGGCGAGCAGTACTTC.

V usage is TRBV6-1 and J usage is TRBJ1-4, with 10 bases that match TRBD1. CDR1 MNHNS and CDR2 SASEGT come from the germline V gene. CDR3 length: 15 residues. V was pared by 4 bases and J by 5 bases, with 4 bases of the junction left unmatched. CDR3 protein: CASSATGGLNEKLFF. The CDR3, as DNA: TGTGCCAGCAGTGCGACAGGGGGCCTGAATGAAAAACTGTTTTTT.

V and J are TRBV27 and TRBJ2-6; the match to TRBD1 covers 11 bases. CDR1 MNHEY and CDR2 SMNVEV come from the germline V gene (reference sequence). Trimming at V came to 6 bases and at J to 0 bases, leaving 10 bases not matched to a gene. The CDR3 runs 19 residues. The CDR3 sequence is CASSLTRGTGGSGANVLTF. CDR3 DNA: TGTGCCAGCAGCCTCACTCGGGGGACAGGGGGCTCTGGGGCCAACGTCCTGACTTTC.

V gene TRBV4-3 combines with J gene TRBJ2-4; D uncertain. CDR3 length: 11 residues. The ends were cut back, 3 bases at V and 8 bases at J, with 5 bases in the middle. Germline lookup yields CDR1 LGHNA and CDR2 YSLEER. The CDR3 loop reads CASSHVHIQYF. DNA for the CDR3: TGCGCCAGCAGCCACGTCCACATTCAGTACTTC.

This chain joins TRBV25-1 and TRBJ2-5; 10 bases fit TRBD1. Germline-derived CDR1 and CDR2 are MGHDK and SYGVNS. This CDR3 comprises 14 residues. Losses at the gene ends were 8 bases for V and 5 bases for J; bases not matched to a gene: 8. DNA for the CDR3: TGTGCCAGCGGTAGGACAGGGGGATTGGAGACCCAGTACTTC. The encoded protein is CASGRTGGLETQYF.

This chain links TRBV18 with TRBJ2-5, with no clear D. CDR1 and CDR2 from the germline V gene are KGHSH and LQKENI. This CDR3 has 15 amino acids. V was trimmed by 4 bases and J by 5 bases, leaving 17 bases between them. The CDR3 loop is CASSRGSSIPETQYF. CDR3 sequence (DNA): TGTGCCAGCTCACGCGGATCGTCCATACCGGAGACCCAGTACTTC.

The chain combines TRBV6-1 with TRBJ1-2; 8 bases match TRBD1. CDR3 length: 14 amino acids. Germline trimming cut 6 bases from V and 8 bases from J; bases unmatched to any gene: 11. Germline V lookup: CDR1 MNHNS, CDR2 SASEGT. CDR3 in DNA: TGTGCCAGCAGGGGACAGGCCTTTCTAGGAGGCTACACCTTC. This encodes CASRGQAFLGGYTF.

V and J are TRBV29-1 and TRBJ2-3; maybe TRBD1 (5 bases). Germline assignment: CDR1 SQVTM and CDR2 ANQGSEA. This CDR3 spans 13 amino acids. V shed 5 bases and J shed 1 base, with 10 bases lying between them. Here the CDR3 DNA reads TGCAGCGTTTCAAAAGGGGGCACAGATACGCAGTATTTT. It is translated as CSVSKGGTDTQYF.

This rearrangement joins TRBV5-1 to TRBJ2-5, with 12 bases identical to TRBD2. CDR3 length: 17 residues. The junction had 8 bases not matched to a gene; V was cut back by 0 bases and J by 5 bases. Germline V gives CDR1 SGHRS, CDR2 YFSETQ. The CDR3 nucleotides are TGCGCCAGCAGCTTGGCCCCTAGCGGGAGGGCCAGGGAGACCCAGTACTTC. This codes for CASSLAPSGRARETQYF.

The chain links TRBV7-2 to TRBJ2-7; 10 nucleotides agree with TRBD1. From germline, CDR1 is SGHTA and CDR2 FQGNSA. The V gene end was trimmed by 3 bases and the J gene end by 0 bases; junction bases not matched to a gene: 2. CDR3 length: 15 residues. The CDR3 here is CASSFWDRGSYEQYF. The CDR3 DNA sequence: TGTGCCAGCAGCTTTTGGGACAGGGGCTCCTACGAGCAGTACTTC.

This clone occurred a few times. The chain uses TRBV4-1 and TRBJ2-1; 9 bases match TRBD2. Trimming removed 1 base from V and 7 bases from J; junction bases left unmatched: 5. CDR3 length equals 15 residues. Germline loops: CDR1 MGHRA, CDR2 YSYEKL. The CDR3 spells CASSQVAGDVNEQFF. The CDR3 nucleotides read TGCGCCAGCAGCCAAGTAGCGGGAGATGTTAATGAGCAGTTCTTC.

The J gene is TRBJ2-3, the V gene TRBV5-4; D gene ambiguous. Per the germline V gene, CDR1 is SGHNT and CDR2 is YYREEE (reference sequence). This CDR3 contains 15 residues. Trimming shortened V by 0 bases and J by 0 bases, and 8 bases separated the two germline ends. This CDR3 reads CASSLEASSTDTQYF. Written as DNA, the CDR3 is TGTGCCAGCAGCTTGGAAGCTTCTAGCACAGATACGCAGTATTTT.